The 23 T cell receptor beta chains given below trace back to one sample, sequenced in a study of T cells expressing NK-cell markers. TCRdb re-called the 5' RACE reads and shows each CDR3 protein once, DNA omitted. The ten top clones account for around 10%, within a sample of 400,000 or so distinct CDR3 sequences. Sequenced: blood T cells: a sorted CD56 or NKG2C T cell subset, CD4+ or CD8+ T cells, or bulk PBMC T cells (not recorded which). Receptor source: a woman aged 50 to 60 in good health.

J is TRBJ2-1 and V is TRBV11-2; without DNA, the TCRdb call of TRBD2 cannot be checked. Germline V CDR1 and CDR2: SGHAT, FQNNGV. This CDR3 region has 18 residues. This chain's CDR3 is CASSHPRDSGSLVGEQFF.

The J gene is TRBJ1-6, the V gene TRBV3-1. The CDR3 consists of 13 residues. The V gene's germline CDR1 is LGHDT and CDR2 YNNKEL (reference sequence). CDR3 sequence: CASGNSYNSPLHF.

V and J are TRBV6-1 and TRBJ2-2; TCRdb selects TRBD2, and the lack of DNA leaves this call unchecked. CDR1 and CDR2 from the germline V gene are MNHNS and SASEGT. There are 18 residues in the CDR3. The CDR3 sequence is CASSRTSGSRKGAGELFF.

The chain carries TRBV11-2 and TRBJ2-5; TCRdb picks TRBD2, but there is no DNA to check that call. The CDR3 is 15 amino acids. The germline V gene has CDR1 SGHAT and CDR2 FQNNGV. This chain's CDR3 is CASSLTGTSGDSQYF.

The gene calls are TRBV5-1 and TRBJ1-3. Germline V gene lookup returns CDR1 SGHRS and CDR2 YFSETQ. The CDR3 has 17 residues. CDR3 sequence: CASSLAGRAVSGNTIYF.

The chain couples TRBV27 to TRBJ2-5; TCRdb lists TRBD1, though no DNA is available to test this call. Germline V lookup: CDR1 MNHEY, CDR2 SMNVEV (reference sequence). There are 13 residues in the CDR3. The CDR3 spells CASRRTGVETQYF.

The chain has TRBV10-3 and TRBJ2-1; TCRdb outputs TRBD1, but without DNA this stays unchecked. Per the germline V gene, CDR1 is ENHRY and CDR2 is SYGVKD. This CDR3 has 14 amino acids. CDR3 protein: CAISLLPQPNEQFF.

The chain's CDR3 is CASSHHTSVYEQYF. This chain links TRBV12-3 or TRBV12-4 with TRBJ2-7; TCRdb picks TRBD2, but there is no DNA to check that call. The CDR3 runs 14 residues.

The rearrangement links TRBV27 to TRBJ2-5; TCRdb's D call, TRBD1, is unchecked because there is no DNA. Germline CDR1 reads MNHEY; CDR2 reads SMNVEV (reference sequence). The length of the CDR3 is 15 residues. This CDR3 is CASSSGATIAETQYF.

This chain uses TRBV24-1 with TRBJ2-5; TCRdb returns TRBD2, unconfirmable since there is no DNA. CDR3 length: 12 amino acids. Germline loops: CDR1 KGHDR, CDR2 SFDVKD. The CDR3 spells CATSGTPETQYF.

CDR3 region: CASGMTGTSNQPQHF. The J gene is TRBJ1-5, the V gene TRBV27; TCRdb returns TRBD1, unconfirmable since there is no DNA. Germline assignment: CDR1 MNHEY and CDR2 SMNVEV (reference sequence). The CDR3 has 15 residues.

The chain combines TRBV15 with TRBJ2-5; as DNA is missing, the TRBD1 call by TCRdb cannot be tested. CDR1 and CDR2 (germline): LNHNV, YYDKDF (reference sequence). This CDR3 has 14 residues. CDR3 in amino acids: CATSRDVQGRNQYF.

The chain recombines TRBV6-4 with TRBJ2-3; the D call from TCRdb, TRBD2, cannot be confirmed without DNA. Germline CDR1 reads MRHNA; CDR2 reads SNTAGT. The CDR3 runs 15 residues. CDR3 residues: CASSDGREDTDTQYF.

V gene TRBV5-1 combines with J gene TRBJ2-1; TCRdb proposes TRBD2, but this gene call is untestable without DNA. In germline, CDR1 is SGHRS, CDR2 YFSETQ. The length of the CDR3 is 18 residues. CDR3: CASSLAGLAGENYNEQFF.

CDR3: CASSLSRWDTQYF. V is TRBV27 and J is TRBJ2-3. Germline V gene lookup returns CDR1 MNHEY and CDR2 SMNVEV (reference sequence). The CDR3 is 13 amino acids.

The CDR3 sequence: CASSLGWETQYF. The chain links TRBV12-3 or TRBV12-4 to TRBJ2-5. The CDR3 runs 12 residues.

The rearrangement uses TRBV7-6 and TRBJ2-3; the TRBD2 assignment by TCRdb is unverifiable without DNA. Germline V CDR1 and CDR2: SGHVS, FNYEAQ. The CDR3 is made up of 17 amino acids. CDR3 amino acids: CASSLGGTSVSTDTQYF.

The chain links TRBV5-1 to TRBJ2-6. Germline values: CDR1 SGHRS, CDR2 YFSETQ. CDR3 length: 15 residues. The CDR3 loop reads CASSEYRAGANVLTF.

CDR3 amino acids: CATSDFFGTSGNEQFF. The chain couples TRBV24-1 to TRBJ2-1; the TRBD1 assignment by TCRdb is unverifiable without DNA. Germline V gene data show CDR1 as KGHDR and CDR2 as SFDVKD. This CDR3 contains 16 residues.

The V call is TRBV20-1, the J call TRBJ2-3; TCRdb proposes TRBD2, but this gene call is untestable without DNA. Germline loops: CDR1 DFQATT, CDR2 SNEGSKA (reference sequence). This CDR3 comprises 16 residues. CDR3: CSASGGLAGSADTQYF.

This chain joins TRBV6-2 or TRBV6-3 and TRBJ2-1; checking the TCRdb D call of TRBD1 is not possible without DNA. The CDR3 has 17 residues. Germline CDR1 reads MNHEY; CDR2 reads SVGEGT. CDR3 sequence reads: CASSYSPATLSYNEQFF.

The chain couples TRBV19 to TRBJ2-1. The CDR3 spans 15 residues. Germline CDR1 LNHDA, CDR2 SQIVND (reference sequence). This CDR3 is CASRTTISSYNEQFF.

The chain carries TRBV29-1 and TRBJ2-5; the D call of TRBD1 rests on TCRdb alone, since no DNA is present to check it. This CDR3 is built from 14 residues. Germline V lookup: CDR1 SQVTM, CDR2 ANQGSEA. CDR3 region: CSVDPPQGRETQYF.